The clone carrying this T cell receptor beta chain was detected once. This CDR3 has 14 amino acids. Germline V CDR1 and CDR2: LGHNA, YNFKEQ. V dropped 11 bases and J dropped 1 base, with 14 bases sitting between them. PCR was performed using 60 Vbeta and 13 Jbeta primers. Profiled with immunoSEQ multiplex PCR; TCRdb holds only in-frame clones, not every one. The table includes 150,000 or so clones, 70% to 80% detected once. This sample is part of a study of cytomegalovirus exposure and HLA in healthy donors. This clonotype originated in a man aged 40-49 years in good health and CMV-seropositive. The sample was PBMCs. J is TRBJ2-2 and V is TRBV4-2, with D maybe TRBD2 (5 bases). The CDR3 loop reads CASCEGLNTGELFF. CDR3 nucleotides: TGTGCCTCTTGCGAGGGATTGAACACCGGGGAGCTGTTTTTT.